This section outlines one TCR beta chain sequence together with its context. The antigen is unknown. These data are taken from a study of cytomegalovirus exposure and HLA in healthy donors. Notes on the study in general: Sequences of the TCR beta chain were said to predict the HLA-A and HLA-B alleles of most subjects accurately. In an earlier analysis, in 587 donors, most V segments appeared productive either ~90% or ~30% of the time.

Primers included in the PCR were 60 Vbeta and 13 Jbeta primers. In the authors' workflow: Tens of millions of unique TCR beta chains, roughly 11 million of them shared, were counted by a later analysis. Only in-frame clones appear in the TCRdb table, and some are missing; sequencing was by immunoSEQ multiplex PCR. V and J calls and clone size are those listed in that table; D and trimming were worked out from the DNA. The sample holds over 150,000 clones, 82% seen once. This clonotype was obtained from a boy between 2 and 15 years old in good health and CMV-seronegative. The material sequenced was PBMCs.

Here the CDR3 reads CSVRYGGDTQYF. CDR3 DNA: TGCAGCGTGCGGTATGGCGGAGATACGCAGTATTTT. The genes are TRBV29-1 and TRBJ2-3; no clear D gene. The ends were cut back, 6 bases at V and 5 bases at J, with 12 bases in the middle. Germline CDR1 is SQVTM and CDR2 is ANQGSEA. This CDR3 spans 12 amino acids.